Listed below are T cell receptor beta chains from one sample, sequenced in a study of T cell responses to AZD1222 COVID-19 vaccine. This table comes from immunoSEQ multiplex PCR, and its TCRdb copy is limited to in-frame clones, with some not included. The repertoire holds 130,000 to 150,000 clones, with 85% to 90% as singletons. The specimen was peripheral blood, collected on day 0 of AZD1222 vaccination. The source of these receptors is an adult in good health. Both conserved end residues are part of each CDR3. A D gene is named only where the DNA matches it firmly. Not every row has a clone size; where given, it reads once, few, many or a size class.

abundance | j_gene | d_gene | len | v_gene | CDR3nt | CDR3aa
NA | TRBJ2-7 | NA | 15 | TRBV7-8 | TGTGCCAGCAGCTTAGCAACCTTTCAGGGGAACGAGCAGTACTTC | CASSLATFQGNEQYF
NA | TRBJ2-5 | TRBD2 | 15 | TRBV9 | TGTGCCAGCAGCGCTAGCGGGAGTTCACAAGAGACCCAGTACTTC | CASSASGSSQETQYF
NA | TRBJ2-7 | NA | 15 | TRBV28 | TGTGCCAGCAGCCCCGACCGGGACTGGGACTACGAGCAGTACTTC | CASSPDRDWDYEQYF
NA | TRBJ2-1 | TRBD2 | 15 | TRBV19 | TGTGCCAGTAGCTGGGGACTAGCGAGGAACAATGAGCAGTTCTTC | CASSWGLARNNEQFF
NA | TRBJ2-1 | NA | 14 | TRBV7-3 | TGTGCCAGCAGCTCAATTGGGGGAAAGGATGAGCAGTTCTTC | CASSSIGGKDEQFF
NA | TRBJ2-2 | NA | 15 | TRBV6-1 | TGTGCCAGCAGTGAATGGGGGGGCCACACCGGGGAGCTGTTTTTT | CASSEWGGHTGELFF
once | TRBJ1-1 | NA | 11 | TRBV3-1/TRBV3-2 | TGTGCCAGCAGCCGCCGAGCTGAAGCTTTCTTT | CASSRRAEAFF
NA | TRBJ1-1 | NA | 13 | TRBV27 | TGTGCCAGCAGTTGGGGACTTAACACTGAAGCTTTCTTT | CASSWGLNTEAFF
NA | TRBJ2-7 | NA | 13 | TRBV12-3/TRBV12-4 | TGTGCCAGCAGTTTTTCAGGGGCCTACGAGCAGTACTTC | CASSFSGAYEQYF
NA | TRBJ2-7 | NA | 12 | TRBV20-1 | TGCAGTGCTAGTGGGCTCTCCTACGAGCAGTACTTC | CSASGLSYEQYF
NA | TRBJ2-7 | NA | 14 | TRBV4-3 | TGCGCCAGCAGCCAAGGTATTAGGGGGGGCGAGCAGTACTTC | CASSQGIRGGEQYF
NA | TRBJ2-7 | TRBD1 | 14 | TRBV6-5 | TGTGCCAGCACGACGGGGGACAGGGGATACGAGCAGTACTTC | CASTTGDRGYEQYF
NA | TRBJ2-6 | TRBD2 | 16 | TRBV7-2 | TGTGCCAGCAGCCCCGGGGGGTTCTCTGGGGCCAACGTCCTGACTTTC | CASSPGGFSGANVLTF
NA | TRBJ2-2 | NA | 15 | TRBV9 | TGTGCCAGCAGCGTAGTCCGTGAAGGTACCGGGGAGCTGTTTTTT | CASSVVREGTGELFF
once | TRBJ2-6 | NA | 15 | TRBV6-5 | TGTGCCAGCAGTCCGCGCGGGAAGCGGGCCAACGTCCTGACTTTC | CASSPRGKRANVLTF
NA | TRBJ2-2 | NA | 14 | TRBV19 | TGTGCCAGTAGTACCCTGGCAGGGGCCGGGGAGCTGTTTTTT | CASSTLAGAGELFF
once | TRBJ1-3 | NA | 16 | TRBV27 | TGTGCCAGCAGTCATTACCGGGACGATGGAACAAACACCATATATTTT | CASSHYRDDGTNTIYF
NA | TRBJ1-6 | NA | 16 | TRBV5-4 | TGTGCCAGTTTCTACACTACCGGGTTGTATAATTCACCCCTCCACTTT | CASFYTTGLYNSPLHF
NA | TRBJ2-4 | NA | 13 | TRBV29-1 | TGCAGCGCTTACTACGGGGCCCTGAACATTCAGTACTTC | CSAYYGALNIQYF
NA | TRBJ1-2 | NA | 14 | TRBV27 | TGTGCCAGCAGTTTATCGACAGGCCGGGGAGGCTACACCTTC | CASSLSTGRGGYTF
NA | TRBJ2-3 | TRBD2 | 15 | TRBV4-1 | TGCGCCAGCAGCCAAGTAGCGGGACGCACAGATACGCAGTATTTT | CASSQVAGRTDTQYF
once | TRBJ2-5 | TRBD2 | 14 | TRBV27 | TGTGCCAGCAGGGGACTAGCGGGGGGTGAGACCCAGTACTTC | CASRGLAGGETQYF
NA | TRBJ2-3 | TRBD2 | 15 | TRBV13 | TGTGCCAGCAGCAACGAGCGGGAGAGCACAGATACGCAGTATTTT | CASSNERESTDTQYF
NA | TRBJ2-7 | TRBD2 | 20 | TRBV13 | TGTGCCAGCAGCACAACTTACAGGCGGACTAGCGGATCCGCCAACTACGAGCAGTACTTC | CASSTTYRRTSGSANYEQYF
NA | TRBJ1-1 | NA | 12 | TRBV30 | TGTGCCTGGAGGGGACATAACACTGAAGCTTTCTTT | CAWRGHNTEAFF
NA | TRBJ1-3 | NA | 14 | TRBV9 | TGTGCCAGCAGCCCCCCACAATCTGGAAACACCATATATTTT | CASSPPQSGNTIYF
NA | TRBJ1-2 | NA | 15 | TRBV28 | TGTGCCAGCAGTCCCCACCGGAATGTACACTATGGCTACACCTTC | CASSPHRNVHYGYTF
once | TRBJ2-5 | NA | 15 | TRBV28 | TGTGCCAGCAGCTCCCCCGGAGGACCGCAAGAGACCCAGTACTTC | CASSSPGGPQETQYF
NA | TRBJ2-7 | NA | 15 | TRBV4-2 | TGTGCCAGCAGCCAAGATGCAGGGGCGGACTACGAGCAGTACTTC | CASSQDAGADYEQYF
NA | TRBJ2-2 | NA | 15 | TRBV7-9 | TGTGCCAGCAGCTTAGTTGGGGGCAACACCGGGGAGCTGTTTTTT | CASSLVGGNTGELFF
once | TRBJ1-4 | NA | 16 | TRBV14 | TGTGCCAGCAGCCAGACCCCCCGCTTAGGGGTTGAAAAACTGTTTTTT | CASSQTPRLGVEKLFF
NA | TRBJ1-1 | NA | 13 | TRBV28 | TGTGCCAGCGTTGCGCCTGGCGGCTCTGAAGCTTTCTTT | CASVAPGGSEAFF
NA | TRBJ1-3 | NA | 17 | TRBV9 | TGTGCCAGCAGCGTAGCTACCGGCGGCAACGGGGAAAACACCATATATTTT | CASSVATGGNGENTIYF
NA | TRBJ2-2 | TRBD2 | 16 | TRBV7-3 | TGTGCCAGCAGCGAAACCCCGACTAGCAGCACCGGGGAGCTGTTTTTT | CASSETPTSSTGELFF
NA | TRBJ1-5 | TRBD1 | 18 | TRBV6-1 | TGTGCCAGCAGTGATCATCCTTACTATGACAGGGGCAATCAGCCCCAGCATTTT | CASSDHPYYDRGNQPQHF
NA | TRBJ2-3 | TRBD1 | 16 | TRBV5-6 | TGTGCCAGCAGCGGGACGGGACAGGGTAACACAGATACGCAGTATTTT | CASSGTGQGNTDTQYF
NA | TRBJ1-1 | NA | 15 | TRBV19 | TGTGCCAGTAGTATAGAGTTGAGGGGTGGGACTGAAGCTTTCTTT | CASSIELRGGTEAFF
NA | TRBJ2-1 | NA | 16 | TRBV30 | TGTGCCTGGAGGGGCTTGGGGGCGGGGGCCGGCAATGAGCAGTTCTTC | CAWRGLGAGAGNEQFF